The 9 T cell receptor beta chains below come from one sample, sequenced in a study of blood T cell repertoires in COVID-19. Assay: immunoSEQ multiplex PCR; the TCRdb copy retains only in-frame clones and omits some. This repertoire shows roughly 150,000 clones, more than 85% found once; its top ten account for under 3%. Sequencing was done on a sample of peripheral blood. These receptors originate from a woman of 80 years or more with COVID-19, enrolled during active disease.

This clone has only one observation. The chain links TRBV9 to TRBJ1-5; 8 positions match TRBD1. Per the germline V gene, CDR1 is SGDLS and CDR2 is YYNGEE. CDR3 size: 15 residues. Trimming took 3 bases from V and 4 from J; bases not matched to a gene: 6. Written as DNA, the CDR3 is TGTGCCAGCAGCGGTACAGGGGGGGAGAATCAGCCCCAGCATTTT. Protein: CASSGTGGENQPQHF.

The J gene is TRBJ1-4, the V gene TRBV6-6; the match to TRBD1 covers 7 bases. Per germline, CDR1 MNHNY and CDR2 SVGAGI (reference sequence). This CDR3 has 17 amino acids. Trimming at V came to 5 bases and at J to 5 bases, leaving 14 bases not matched to a gene. The CDR3 nucleotides are TGTGCCAGCAGTCCGGAAAGACAGGGACCGTGGAATGAAAAACTGTTTTTT. It encodes CASSPERQGPWNEKLFF.

The chain has TRBV2 and TRBJ1-4; TRBD1 matches 9 bases. Looked up from germline, CDR1 is SNHLY and CDR2 is FYNNEI. V shed 6 bases and J 7 bases; nucleotides not matched to a gene: 6. This CDR3 spans 14 amino acids. CDR3 loop: CASRTGTGSEKLFF. The CDR3 DNA is TGTGCCAGCAGAACCGGGACAGGGTCTGAAAAACTGTTTTTT. The full variable domain, completed using reference TRBV2 and TRBJ1-4, is EPEVTQTPSHQVTQMGQEVILRCVPISNHLYFYWYRQILGQKVEFLVSFYNNEISEKSEIFDDQFSVERPDGSNFTLKIRSTKLEDSAMYFCASRTGTGSEKLFFGSGTQLSVL.

The chain recombines TRBV6-6 with TRBJ2-3; the D is unclear. This CDR3 has 13 residues. V lost 5 bases, J lost 4 bases, and 10 bases lay in between. Germline lookup yields CDR1 MNHNY and CDR2 SVGAGI (reference sequence). DNA of the CDR3: TGTGCCAGCAGTCCCTTATCCCCAGATACGCAGTATTTT. Its translation: CASSPLSPDTQYF.

The chain is built from TRBV7-2 and TRBJ1-5; D gene unclear. V was pared by 4 bases and J by 5 bases, with 9 bases between. The CDR3 covers 13 residues. CDR1 and CDR2 (germline): SGHTA, FQGNSA. CDR3 protein: CASSSDRDQPQHF. CDR3 coding DNA: TGTGCCAGCAGCTCAGACCGGGATCAGCCCCAGCATTTT. The entire variable domain, with the rest obtained from reference TRBV7-2 and TRBJ1-5, is as follows: GAGVSQSPSNKVTEKGKDVELRCDPISGHTALYWYRQSLGQGLEFLIYFQGNSAPDKSGLPSDRFSAERTGGSVSTLTIQRTQQEDSAVYLCASSSDRDQPQHFGDGTRLSIL.

The chain uses TRBV5-1 and TRBJ1-3, with D tentatively TRBD1 (5 bases). Germline CDR1 SGHRS, CDR2 YFSETQ. V lost 3 bases to trimming and J lost 2 bases, with 9 bases between them. This CDR3 contains 14 residues. This CDR3 is CASSSQGTGNTIYF. In DNA form, the CDR3 reads TGCGCCAGCAGCTCTCAGGGAACTGGAAACACCATATATTTT.

The chain carries TRBV28 and TRBJ2-4; D ambiguous. The CDR3 runs to 15 residues. From germline, CDR1 is MDHEN and CDR2 SYDVKM. Trimming cost V 2 bases and J 9 bases, with 17 bases left between them. Here the CDR3 reads CASSLPDTLLGIQYF. The CDR3 DNA is TGTGCCAGCAGTTTACCAGACACCCTTCTGGGCATTCAGTACTTC.

The rearrangement links TRBV5-1 to TRBJ2-3, with 7 nucleotides matching TRBD2. Germline assignment: CDR1 SGHRS and CDR2 YFSETQ. The CDR3 spans 14 residues. Trimming removed 1 base from V and 3 bases from J; junction bases left unmatched: 2. CDR3 region: CASSLPGGTDTQYF. The DNA of the CDR3 is TGCGCCAGCAGCTTGCCGGGAGGAACAGATACGCAGTATTTT.

J is TRBJ1-5 and V is TRBV3-1 (or the pseudogene TRBV3-2), with TRBD1 identical over 8 bases. CDR1 is LGHDT, CDR2 YNNKEL, per germline (reference sequence). The CDR3 has 15 amino acids. The junction had 8 bases not matched to a gene; V was cut back by 4 bases and J by 6 bases. CDR3 region: CASSPGTGEIQPQHF. The CDR3, as DNA: TGTGCCAGCAGCCCTGGGACAGGAGAGATTCAGCCCCAGCATTTT.